This T cell receptor beta chain derives from a study of blood T cells in healthy people across ages. Whole-study findings and limits: From one million sequenced T cells, diversity estimates were lower bounds. More naive CD4+ cells and higher diversity were found in long-lived than in aged donors.

Each sample yielded at least 6 million isolated PBMCs. The V end was cut by 0 bases, the J end by 10 bases, with 14 bases between. Germline CDR1 reads SGHRS; CDR2 reads YFSETQ. The CDR3 length is 15 residues. This clonotype appeared a few times. Its antigen is as yet unknown. Primed by a sample-barcoded 5' primer and a J-beta primer mix, a second PCR proceeded for about 7 to 11 cycles. Each cDNA molecule carried a tag from a template-switch adaptor that contained 12 random nucleotides. TCRdb re-called the 5' RACE reads with MiXCR, one entry per CDR3 protein. The sample lists hundreds of thousands of distinct CDR3 sequences; about a third were seen once.

The specimen sequenced was blood. The rearrangement links TRBV5-1 to TRBJ1-6, with D perhaps TRBD1 (5 bases). The receptor was derived from a woman aged 80 or older in good health. CDR3 sequence: CASSLDKGYGSPLHF. The CDR3 nucleotides read TGCGCCAGCAGCTTGGACAAGGGGTATGGATCACCCCTCCACTTT.